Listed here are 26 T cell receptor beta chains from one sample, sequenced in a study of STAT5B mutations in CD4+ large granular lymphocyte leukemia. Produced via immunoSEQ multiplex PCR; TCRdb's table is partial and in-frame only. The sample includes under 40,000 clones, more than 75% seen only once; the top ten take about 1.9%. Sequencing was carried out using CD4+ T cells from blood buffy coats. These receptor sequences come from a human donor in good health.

The CDR3 spells CSVRSGTDTQYF. The CDR3 DNA reads TGCAGCGTTAGGAGCGGCACAGATACGCAGTATTTT. V gene TRBV29-1 combines with J gene TRBJ2-3; D remains ambiguous. The germline V and J ends were trimmed by 5 bases and 1 base, with 7 bases remaining between them. The CDR3 has 12 residues. From germline, CDR1 is SQVTM and CDR2 ANQGSEA.

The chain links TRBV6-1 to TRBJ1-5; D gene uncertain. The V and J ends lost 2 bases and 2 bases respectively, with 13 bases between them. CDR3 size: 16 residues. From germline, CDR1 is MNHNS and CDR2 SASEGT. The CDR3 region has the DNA TGTGCCAGCAGTGAATCCCGAACAAGGGGCAATCAGCCCCAGCATTTT. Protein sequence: CASSESRTRGNQPQHF.

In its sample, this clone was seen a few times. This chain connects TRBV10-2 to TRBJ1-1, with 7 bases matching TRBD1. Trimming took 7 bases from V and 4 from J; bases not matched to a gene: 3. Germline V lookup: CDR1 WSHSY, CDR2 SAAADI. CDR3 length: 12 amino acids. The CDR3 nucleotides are TGCGCCAGCACTCAGGGGGGCACTGAAGCTTTCTTT. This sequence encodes CASTQGGTEAFF.

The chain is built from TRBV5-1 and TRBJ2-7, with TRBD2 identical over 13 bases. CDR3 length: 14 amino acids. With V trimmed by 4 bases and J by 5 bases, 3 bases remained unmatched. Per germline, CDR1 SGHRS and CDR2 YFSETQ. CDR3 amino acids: CASSPGLAGDEQYF. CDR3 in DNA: TGCGCCAGCAGCCCCGGACTAGCGGGAGACGAGCAGTACTTC.

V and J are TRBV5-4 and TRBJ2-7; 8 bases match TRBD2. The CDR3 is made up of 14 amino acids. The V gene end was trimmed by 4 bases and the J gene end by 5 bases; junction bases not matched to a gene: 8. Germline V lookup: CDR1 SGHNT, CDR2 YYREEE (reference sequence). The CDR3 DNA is TGTGCCAGCAGCCATAGACTAGCGCACGACGAGCAGTACTTC. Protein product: CASSHRLAHDEQYF.

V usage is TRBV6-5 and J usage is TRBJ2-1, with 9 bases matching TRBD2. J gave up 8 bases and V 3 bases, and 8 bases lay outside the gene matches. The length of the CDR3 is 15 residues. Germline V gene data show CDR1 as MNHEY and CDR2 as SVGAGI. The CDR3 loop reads CASSYSGRAGDEQFF. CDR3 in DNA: TGTGCCAGCAGTTATAGCGGGAGAGCCGGGGATGAGCAGTTCTTC.

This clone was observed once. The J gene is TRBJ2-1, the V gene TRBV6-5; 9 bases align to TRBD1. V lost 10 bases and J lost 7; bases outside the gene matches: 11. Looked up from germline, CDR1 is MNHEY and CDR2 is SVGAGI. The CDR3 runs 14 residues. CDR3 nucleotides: TGTGCCACCCACCGGGACAGGGCCAAAAATGAGCAGTTCTTC. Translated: CATHRDRAKNEQFF.

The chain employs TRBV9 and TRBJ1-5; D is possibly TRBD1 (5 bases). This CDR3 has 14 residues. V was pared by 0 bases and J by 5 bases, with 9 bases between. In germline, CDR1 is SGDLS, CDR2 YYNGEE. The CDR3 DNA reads TGTGCCAGCAGCGTAGATCTCAGGGATCAGCCCCAGCATTTT. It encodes CASSVDLRDQPQHF. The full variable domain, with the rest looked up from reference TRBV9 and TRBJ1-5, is DSGVTQTPKHLITATGQRVTLRCSPRSGDLSVYWYQQSLDQGLQFLIQYYNGEERAKGNILERFSAQQFPDLHSELNLSSLELGDSALYFCASSVDLRDQPQHFGDGTRLSIL.

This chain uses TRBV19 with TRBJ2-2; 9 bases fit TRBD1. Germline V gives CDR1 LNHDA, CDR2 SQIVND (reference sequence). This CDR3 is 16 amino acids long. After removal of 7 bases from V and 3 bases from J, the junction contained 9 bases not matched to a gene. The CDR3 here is CASTPTGGIYTGELFF. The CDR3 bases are TGTGCCAGTACCCCGACAGGGGGAATTTACACCGGGGAGCTGTTTTTT.

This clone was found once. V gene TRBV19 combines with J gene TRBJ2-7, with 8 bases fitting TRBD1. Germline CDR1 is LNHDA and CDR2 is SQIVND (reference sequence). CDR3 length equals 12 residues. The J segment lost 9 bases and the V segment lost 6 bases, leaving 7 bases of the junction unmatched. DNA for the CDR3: TGTGCCAGTAGCCCGGACAGGGAGAGGCAGTACTTC. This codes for CASSPDRERQYF.

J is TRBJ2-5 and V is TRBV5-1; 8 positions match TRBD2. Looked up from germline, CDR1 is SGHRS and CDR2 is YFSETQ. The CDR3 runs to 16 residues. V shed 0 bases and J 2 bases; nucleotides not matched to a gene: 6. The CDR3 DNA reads TGCGCCAGCAGCTTGGTCGGGGGGGGGCTACAAGAGACCCAGTACTTC. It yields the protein CASSLVGGGLQETQYF.

The CDR3 sequence: CASARTWRQGQRDTQYF. The CDR3 DNA sequence: TGTGCTAGTGCCCGGACCTGGAGACAGGGGCAGAGGGATACGCAGTATTTT. The J gene is TRBJ2-3, the V gene TRBV12-5, with 8 bases matching TRBD1. The CDR3 length is 17 residues. With 7 bases clipped from V and 6 bases from J, the junction kept 18 bases outside the gene matches. CDR1 is LGHNT and CDR2 is FRNRAP in the germline V gene.

As DNA, the CDR3 is TGTGCCAGCAGTCCCGGGACTAGCGGGGGCCAAGAGACCCAGTACTTC. This encodes CASSPGTSGGQETQYF. This sequence joins TRBV2 and TRBJ2-5; 14 positions agree with TRBD2. With V trimmed by 5 bases and J by 1 base, 3 bases remained unmatched. This CDR3 contains 16 residues. CDR1 and CDR2 (germline): SNHLY, FYNNEI.

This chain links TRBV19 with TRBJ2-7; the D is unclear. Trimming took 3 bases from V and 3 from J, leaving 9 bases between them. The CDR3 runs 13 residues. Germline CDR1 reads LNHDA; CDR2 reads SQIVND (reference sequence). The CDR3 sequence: CASSIDGNYEQYF. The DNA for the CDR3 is TGTGCCAGTAGTATTGACGGAAACTACGAGCAGTACTTC.

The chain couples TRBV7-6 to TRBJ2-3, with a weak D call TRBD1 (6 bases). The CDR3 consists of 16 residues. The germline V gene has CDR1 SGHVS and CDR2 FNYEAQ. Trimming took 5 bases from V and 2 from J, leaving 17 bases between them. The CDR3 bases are TGTGCCAGCAGCCCCATTGGACAGCAGCCCACAGATACGCAGTATTTT. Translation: CASSPIGQQPTDTQYF.

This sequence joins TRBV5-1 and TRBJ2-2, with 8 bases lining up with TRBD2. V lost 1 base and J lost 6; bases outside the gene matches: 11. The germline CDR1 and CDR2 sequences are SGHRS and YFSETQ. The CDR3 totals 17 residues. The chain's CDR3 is CASSLTPGLEVAGELFF. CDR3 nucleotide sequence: TGCGCCAGCAGCTTGACCCCGGGACTAGAAGTAGCCGGGGAGCTGTTTTTT.

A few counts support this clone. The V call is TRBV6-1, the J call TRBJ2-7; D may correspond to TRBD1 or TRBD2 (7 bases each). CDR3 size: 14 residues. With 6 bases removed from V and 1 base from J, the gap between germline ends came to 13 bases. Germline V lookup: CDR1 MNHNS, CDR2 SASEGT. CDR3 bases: TGTGCCAGCAGAAATCAGGGGGGGTCCTACGAGCAGTACTTC. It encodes CASRNQGGSYEQYF.

CDR3 sequence reads: CASSPPAVPYEQYF. The CDR3 DNA is TGTGCCAGCAGCCCCCCCGCAGTACCCTACGAGCAGTACTTC. The chain is built from TRBV7-2 and TRBJ2-7; unclear D gene. V lost 5 bases and J 2 bases, leaving 13 bases between the germline ends. Per the germline V gene, CDR1 is SGHTA and CDR2 is FQGNSA. The CDR3 has 14 residues.

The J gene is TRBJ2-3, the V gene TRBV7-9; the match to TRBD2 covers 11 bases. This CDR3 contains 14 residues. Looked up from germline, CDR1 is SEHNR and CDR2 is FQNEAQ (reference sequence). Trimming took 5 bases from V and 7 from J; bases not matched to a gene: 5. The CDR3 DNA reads TGTGCCAGCAGCGCTAGCGGGAGGATTAATACGCAGTATTTT. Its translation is CASSASGRINTQYF.

Here the CDR3 reads CARSLDVGRYGYTF. CDR3 nucleotide sequence: TGTGCCAGAAGCTTGGATGTAGGGAGGTATGGCTACACCTTC. The V and J genes are TRBV5-3 and TRBJ1-2; no definite D call. TRBV5-3 carries the ORF label, with uncertain function. This CDR3 has 14 residues. The V gene lost 0 bases and the J gene lost 5 bases, with 11 bases spanning the gap.

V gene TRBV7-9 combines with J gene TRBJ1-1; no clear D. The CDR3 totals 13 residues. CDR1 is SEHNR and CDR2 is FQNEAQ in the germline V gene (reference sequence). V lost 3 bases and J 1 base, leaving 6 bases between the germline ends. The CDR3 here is CASSLDSNTEAFF. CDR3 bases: TGTGCCAGCAGCTTGGACTCGAACACTGAAGCTTTCTTT.

CDR3 protein: CASSLGGSYNEQFF. Here the CDR3 DNA reads TGTGCCAGCAGCTTAGGAGGATCCTACAATGAGCAGTTCTTC. This chain links TRBV11-3 with TRBJ2-1; D gene uncertain. This CDR3 has 14 residues. From germline, CDR1 is SGHNT and CDR2 YENEEA. V shed 1 base and J shed 1 base, with 5 bases lying between them.

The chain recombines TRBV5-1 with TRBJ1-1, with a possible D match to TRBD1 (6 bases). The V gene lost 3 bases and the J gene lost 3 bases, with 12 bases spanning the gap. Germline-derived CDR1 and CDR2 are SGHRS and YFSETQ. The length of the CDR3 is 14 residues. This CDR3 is CASSYTGQHTEAFF. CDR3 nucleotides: TGCGCCAGCAGCTACACTGGACAGCACACTGAAGCTTTCTTT.

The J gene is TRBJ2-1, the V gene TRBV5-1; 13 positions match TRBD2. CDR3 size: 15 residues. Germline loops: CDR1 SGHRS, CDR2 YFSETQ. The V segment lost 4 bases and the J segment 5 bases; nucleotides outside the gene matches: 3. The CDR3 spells CASSTSGRDNNEQFF. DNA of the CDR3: TGCGCCAGCAGCACTAGCGGGAGGGATAACAATGAGCAGTTCTTC.

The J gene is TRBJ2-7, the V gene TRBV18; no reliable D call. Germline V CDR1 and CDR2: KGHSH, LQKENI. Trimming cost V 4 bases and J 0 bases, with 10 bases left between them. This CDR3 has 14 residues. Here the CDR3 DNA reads TGTGCCAGCTCACAGACGTTGAGCTCCTACGAGCAGTACTTC. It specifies CASSQTLSSYEQYF.

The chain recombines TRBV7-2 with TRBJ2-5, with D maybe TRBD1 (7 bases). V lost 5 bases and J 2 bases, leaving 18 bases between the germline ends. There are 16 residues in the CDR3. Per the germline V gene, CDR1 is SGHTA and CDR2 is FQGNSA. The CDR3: CASSHGQAGSQETQYF. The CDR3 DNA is TGTGCCAGCAGCCACGGACAGGCGGGGTCTCAAGAGACCCAGTACTTC.